These T cell receptor beta chains were read from a single sample in a study of tumor and adjacent non-tumor tissue in lung cancer. One entry per CDR3 protein, called by TCRdb with MiXCR from the multiplex PCR reads. Found here are under 150,000 distinct CDR3 sequences, approximately 66% of them singletons; the top ten hold around a sixth. The sequencing input was lung tumor tissue. Receptors were obtained from a man between 60 and 70 years old with small cell lung cancer. Both conserved end residues are part of each CDR3. A D gene is named only where the DNA matches it firmly. Clone size is shown for a subset of rows, as once, few, many or a class of expanded clone.

CDR3 DNA	CDR3 protein	D gene	clone size	V gene	J gene
TGTACCAGCGCACAGGGGTCAAACTACGAACAGTACTTC	CTSAQGSNYEQYF	TRBD1	NA	TRBV6-5	TRBJ2-7
TGTGCCAGCAGCCGGTCCACTGAAGCTTTCTTT	CASSRSTEAFF	NA	NA	TRBV7-8	TRBJ1-1
TGTGCCAGCACCATTGACAGGGCTAATCAGTCCCGGCATTTT	CASTIDRANQSRHF	TRBD1	NA	TRBV12-3/TRBV12-4	TRBJ1-5
TGTGCCAGCAGTTACCGGGGACAGGGAAGGAGTGGCTACACCTTC	CASSYRGQGRSGYTF	TRBD1	many	TRBV28	TRBJ1-2
TGCGCCAGCAGTCCACCCTGGGGACAGGGCTACAATGAGCAGTTCTTC	CASSPPWGQGYNEQFF	TRBD1	NA	TRBV28	TRBJ2-1
TGTGCCAGCAGGAAATTAGCGGGAACTTACGAGCAGTACTTC	CASRKLAGTYEQYF	TRBD2	few	TRBV6-1	TRBJ2-7
TGCAGTGCTGGCCCTCCCAAGCGGGAGGGCGCATATACGCAGTATTTT	CSAGPPKREGAYTQYF	TRBD2	NA	TRBV20-1	TRBJ2-3
TGTGCCAGCAGCTCTACTCCGGGCCTCGGTGGGGGGGAGCAGTTCTTC	CASSSTPGLGGGEQFF	NA	few	TRBV7-3	TRBJ2-1
TGTGCCAGCAGCAAATGGGGATTAGGGGCAGATACGCAGTATTTT	CASSKWGLGADTQYF	NA	NA	TRBV11-3	TRBJ2-3
TGTACCAGCAGCTTATCCGGGACAGGGGACTATGAGCAGTACTTC	CTSSLSGTGDYEQYF	TRBD1	NA	TRBV11-2	TRBJ2-7
TGTGCCACCAAAACCCTACGGTATTCAGGGCTTGTTCCAAAACTGTTTTTT	CATKTLRYSGLVPKLFF	NA	few	TRBV28	TRBJ1-4
TGCGCCAGCAGCCAAGAATCTGGGGACACTGAAGCTTTCTTT	CASSQESGDTEAFF	NA	many	TRBV4-1	TRBJ1-1
TGTGCCAGCAGCCAGGAGGGACTAGCGGGAGGAGGAGGTATGCAGTATTTT	CASSQEGLAGGGGMQYF	TRBD2	NA	TRBV4-2	TRBJ2-3
TGTGCCAGCAGCTTAGGCCGGAGGATGGACACCTTC	CASSLGRRMDTF	NA	NA	TRBV11-3	TRBJ1-2
TGCAGCGTTATAGCTGGGATCTCCTACGAACAGTACTTC	CSVIAGISYEQYF	NA	NA	TRBV29-1	TRBJ2-7
TGCGCCAGCGGCTCCGGTGCGGGCGGAGAGACCCAGTACTTC	CASGSGAGGETQYF	NA	NA	TRBV11-2	TRBJ2-5
TGTGTCAGCAGTGCAGGACCCCCTGGTCAGCCCCATCATTTT	CVSSAGPPGQPHHF	NA	NA	TRBV6-1	TRBJ1-5
TGTGCCATCAACCGAGGGGGCAACACTGAAGCTTTCTTT	CAINRGGNTEAFF	TRBD1	NA	TRBV11-1	TRBJ1-1
TGTGCCAGCAGTTACTTGGAGGGTAATTCACCCCTCCACTTT	CASSYLEGNSPLHF	NA	NA	TRBV6-6	TRBJ1-6
TGTGCCAGCAACTCCAGACCAAGACAGGGGGCGCGGGAGACCCAGTACTTC	CASNSRPRQGARETQYF	TRBD1	NA	TRBV11-2	TRBJ2-5
TGCGCCGGGACAGTCGTTCGCAATGAGCAGTTCTTC	CAGTVVRNEQFF	TRBD1	few	TRBV10-1	TRBJ2-1
TGTGCCAGCACCTTTAACCAGGGGGATACGGAGTATTTT	CASTFNQGDTEYF	TRBD1	once	TRBV5-5	TRBJ2-3
TGCAGTGCTCACCGGACTAGCGGTTACAATGAGCAGTTCTTC	CSAHRTSGYNEQFF	TRBD2	many	TRBV20-1	TRBJ2-1
TGTGCCAGCAGCTCCGGGCTAGCGGCATGCACAGATACGCAGTATTTT	CASSSGLAACTDTQYF	TRBD2	NA	TRBV13	TRBJ2-3
TGTGCCAGCAGCTTAGTGGTAAACACAGGTACGTACTATTTT	CASSLVVNTGTYYF	NA	NA	TRBV11-3	TRBJ2-3
TGTGCCGTGGGGACAGTTTACAATGAGCAGTTCTTC	CAVGTVYNEQFF	TRBD1	many	TRBV10-3	TRBJ2-1
TGTGCCAGCTGTTACGGAGGGAACACTGAAGCTTTCTTT	CASCYGGNTEAFF	NA	NA	TRBV6-2/TRBV6-3	TRBJ1-1
TGCAGTGCGACCGGGACTAGCGGGAGGGCCTCGTACGAGCAGTACTTC	CSATGTSGRASYEQYF	TRBD2	many	TRBV20-1	TRBJ2-7
TGTACCAGCAGCAGGAGTGGCAATGAGCAGTTCTTC	CTSSRSGNEQFF	NA	NA	TRBV12-3/TRBV12-4	TRBJ2-1
TGTGCCAGCAGCTACAGGGAAGGTGATGAAAAACTGTTTTTT	CASSYREGDEKLFF	NA	many	TRBV6-1	TRBJ1-4
TGCAGTGCTAAACTAACGGGCTACAATGAGCAGTTCTTC	CSAKLTGYNEQFF	NA	NA	TRBV20-1	TRBJ2-1
TGCAGCGTTGGGTTAACAGCCAATTCACCCCTCCACTTT	CSVGLTANSPLHF	NA	NA	TRBV29-1	TRBJ1-6
TGCGCCATCAGTGACACAGATACGCTGTATTTT	CAISDTDTLYF	NA	NA	TRBV10-3	TRBJ2-3
TGTGCCAGCAGCTTAGGATACGGGACTAGTGTTGACGAGCAGTACTTC	CASSLGYGTSVDEQYF	TRBD2	NA	TRBV7-8	TRBJ2-7
TGTGCCATCAGCTTGTTTGGGGGGGGAGCCAAAAACATTCAGTACTTC	CAISLFGGGAKNIQYF	TRBD2	NA	TRBV5-6	TRBJ2-4
TGCAATGCCCTGGGACCCTACACCGGGGAGCTGTTTTTT	CNALGPYTGELFF	NA	once	TRBV20-1	TRBJ2-2
TGTGCCGGCAGTTTTCTAGGGACCAAGTACGAGCAGTACTTC	CAGSFLGTKYEQYF	NA	once	TRBV28	TRBJ2-7
TGTGCCAGCAGTTACTCGAGGCGGAGTTACAATGAGCAGTTCTTC	CASSYSRRSYNEQFF	NA	many	TRBV6-5	TRBJ2-1
TGTACCAGCAGTTTGTCGATGGCTTTCACCGGAGAGCTGTTTTTT	CTSSLSMAFTGELFF	NA	few	TRBV12-3/TRBV12-4	TRBJ2-2
TGTGCCAGCAGCTTAGTACTAGCGAGAGTGGTTGAGCGGTTCTTC	CASSLVLARVVERFF	TRBD2	NA	TRBV11-2	TRBJ2-1
TGCAGTCCCCATGGGGGGCTCGAGTTAGGGGGCAAGCCAGATCCGCAGAATTTT	CSPHGGLELGGKPDPQNF	NA	NA	TRBV20-1	TRBJ2-3
TGTGCCAGCAGTTACTACTTGGCCACTGAGCAGTTCTTC	CASSYYLATEQFF	NA	few	TRBV6-5	TRBJ2-1
TGCAGCGTTGATCAGGGGATAAACACTGAAGCTTTCTTT	CSVDQGINTEAFF	NA	many	TRBV29-1	TRBJ1-1
TGTGCTAGCAGTCTCGGATTACTGAATCAGCCCCAGCATTTC	CASSLGLLNQPQHF	NA	NA	TRBV12-3/TRBV12-4	TRBJ1-5
TGTGCCAGCAGCTTTACTCTGCACGGGAATGAGCAGTTCTTC	CASSFTLHGNEQFF	NA	many	TRBV7-6	TRBJ2-1
TGCAGTGCTACCCACATAGCTAGGGTAGAGACCCAGTACTTC	CSATHIARVETQYF	NA	NA	TRBV20-1	TRBJ2-5
TGTGCCAGCAGCGAAGGGACTAGCGGGGGCAATGAGCAGTTCTTC	CASSEGTSGGNEQFF	TRBD2	many	TRBV6-1	TRBJ2-1
TGCAATGCTACGCGAGTCGAGGTCACAGATCCACAGTATTTT	CNATRVEVTDPQYF	NA	NA	TRBV20-1	TRBJ2-3
TGCAGTGCTTTCTCAGGGAGCTCCTACGAGCAGTACTTC	CSAFSGSSYEQYF	NA	NA	TRBV20-1	TRBJ2-7
TGCGCCAGCAGTGAGTTTCAAGCGGGAGAGTACGAGCAGTACTTC	CASSEFQAGEYEQYF	TRBD2	NA	TRBV10-2	TRBJ2-7
NA	CGVPVTSGGETQYF	NA	NA	TRBV20-1	TRBJ2-5
TGTGCCAGCAGTAGTAGGAACCAAGAGACCCAGTACTTC	CASSSRNQETQYF	NA	NA	TRBV6-1	TRBJ2-5
TGTGCCAGCCCTGGGGAGGGGGGGACCCAGTACTTC	CASPGEGGTQYF	NA	many	TRBV11-3	TRBJ2-5
TGTGCCAGCAGCTCCCCGACAGGGAAAGAGACCCAGTACTTC	CASSSPTGKETQYF	TRBD1	few	TRBV13	TRBJ2-5
TGCAGCGTCTCCTCAGGGACAGCCGAGCCAGCTTTCTTT	CSVSSGTAEPAFF	TRBD1	medium-sized	TRBV29-1	TRBJ1-1
TGTGCCAGCAGCTTAGGGCCCGGGAGGGATTTCGGGGAGCTGTTTTTT	CASSLGPGRDFGELFF	TRBD2	NA	TRBV7-6	TRBJ2-2
TGTGCCAGCAGCGTAGGACTAGCAAACGAGCAGTACTTC	CASSVGLANEQYF	TRBD2	NA	TRBV9	TRBJ2-7
TGCGCCAGCAGCCAATCAAGGACAGGGTTCGACAATGAGCAGTTCTTC	CASSQSRTGFDNEQFF	TRBD1	NA	TRBV4-1	TRBJ2-1
TGTGCCAGCAGCCCGACCGAGACTTCTAGCACAGATACGCAGTATTTT	CASSPTETSSTDTQYF	NA	NA	TRBV5-4	TRBJ2-3
TGTGCCAGCAGTTTCCGGGGGGGATCAGGGACCAACGTCCTGACTTTT	CASSFRGGSGTNVLTF	TRBD2	NA	TRBV6-5	TRBJ2-6